The sequence of this TCR beta chain was determined in a study of blood T cell repertoires in COVID-19. Everyone who took part was about 18 to 89 years old, and they came from about two dozen US areas. Libraries were prepared by immunoSEQ multiplex PCR; TCRdb keeps only in-frame clonotypes and omits some of them. This table holds roughly 250,000 clones, about 90% found once. The CDR3 is made up of 17 amino acids. The chain uses TRBV12-2 and TRBJ2-5; the table gives TRBD1 as D, unverified against the DNA. TRBV12-2 is tagged as a pseudogene. This clonotype originated in a man in his fifties who had been exposed to COVID-19. The sequencing sample was made of PBMCs or T cells enriched from blood (not recorded which). The CDR3 sequence is CASRLVDGHLYQETQYF. The DNA of the CDR3 is TGTGCAAGTCGCTTAGTAGATGGACACTTGTACCAAGAGACCCAGTACTTC.